This TCR beta chain was profiled in a study of OX40 agonist ivuxolimab in advanced cancers. Study-level information: Hepatocellular carcinoma, melanoma, renal cell or head and neck cancer occurred in dose-escalation patients. Study results and limitations: At doses 0.1 to 3.0 mg/kg, CD4+ and CD8+ clones expanded. Among patients with partial responses at 0.1-3.0 mg/kg, clonal expansion was among the lowest.

The CDR3 sequence is 14 residues long. Trimming removed 5 bases from V and 0 bases from J, with 5 bases in between. Germline-derived CDR1 and CDR2 are MNHEY and SMNVEV (reference sequence). A word on this clone: Its antigen is undetermined.

Sequencing was performed with immunoSEQ multiplex PCR; in TCRdb, only in-frame clones are kept and a portion is missing. This sample has 55,000 to 65,000 clones, with under 90% found just once. This clonotype was obtained from an adult with an advanced solid tumor such as melanoma, head and neck, liver or kidney cancer. The sample consisted of CD4+ or CD8+ T cells sorted from blood, taken in a trial of the OX40 agonist ivuxolimab. The chain carries TRBV27 and TRBJ2-6; D ambiguous. CDR3: CASSRVSGANVLTF. In DNA form, the CDR3 reads TGTGCCAGCAGTAGAGTCTCTGGGGCCAACGTCCTGACTTTC.